Below, 6 T cell receptor beta chains from the same sample are listed, as sequenced in a study of blood T cells in healthy people across ages (dated by TCRdb to between 2015 and 2016). Library creation used 5' RACE. A second about 7 to 11 cycle PCR used a sample-barcoded 5' primer and a J-beta primer mix. In-frame beta chains were kept once TCRdb had trimmed the public reads at Q25 with fastp and called clones with MiXCR. Each entry merges the rows of one CDR3 protein and shows their most common DNA and genes. The table for this sample lists roughly 1.9 million distinct CDR3 sequences; about 39% of them were counted only once. Roughly 23% of the sample rests with the top ten. Sequences were obtained from blood. The receptor source for this set is a human donor in good health.

The chain employs TRBV7-9 and TRBJ1-1; D ambiguous. Per germline, CDR1 SEHNR and CDR2 FQNEAQ (reference sequence). The CDR3 extends over 16 amino acids. V lost 3 bases and J 2 bases, leaving 16 bases between the germline ends. The CDR3 DNA sequence: TGTGCCAGCAGCTTGGAATCCGTCAGATTCAACACTGAAGCTTTCTTT. It codes for CASSLESVRFNTEAFF.

This clonotype was seen a handful of times. This chain uses TRBV5-5 with TRBJ1-1; D might be TRBD1 (5 bases). Germline CDR1 is SGHKS and CDR2 is YYEKEE (reference sequence). Trimming cost V 2 bases and J 5 bases, with 16 bases left between them. The CDR3 covers 15 residues. This chain's CDR3 is CASSFLGRGETEAFF. The CDR3 DNA reads as TGTGCCAGCAGCTTTTTGGGGCGTGGGGAAACTGAAGCTTTCTTT.

The chain joins TRBV20-1 to TRBJ2-1; D is ambiguous. This CDR3 contains 13 residues. Per the germline V gene, CDR1 is DFQATT and CDR2 is SNEGSKA (reference sequence). V lost 3 bases to trimming and J lost 5 bases, with 11 bases between them. The CDR3 coding sequence is TGCAGTGCTAGGAATGATAAGAACAATGAGCAGTTCTTC. Encoded protein: CSARNDKNNEQFF.

Only a few counts were recorded for this clonotype. The rearrangement joins TRBV5-6 to TRBJ2-6; no clear D. Germline V CDR1 and CDR2: SGHDT, YYEEEE. Trimming stripped 1 base from V and 0 bases from J, with 8 bases between. This CDR3 is 16 amino acids long. The CDR3 sequence: CASSLKYGSGANVLTF. The CDR3 DNA is TGTGCCAGCAGCTTGAAGTACGGCTCTGGGGCCAACGTCCTGACTTTC.

This sequence joins TRBV10-3 and TRBJ1-1; D remains unclear. This CDR3 comprises 11 residues. Between the trimmed V and J ends, which lost 2 bases and 7 bases, there was a span of 5 bases. CDR1 is ENHRY and CDR2 is SYGVKD in the germline V gene. As DNA, the CDR3 is TGTGCCATCAGTGAGGACGGTGAAGCTTTCTTT. Amino acids: CAISEDGEAFF.

The chain combines TRBV20-1 with TRBJ2-3, with TRBD2 matching over 7 bases. The CDR3 covers 18 residues. The V gene's germline CDR1 is DFQATT and CDR2 SNEGSKA (reference sequence). Trimming removed 5 bases from V and 1 base from J; junction bases left unmatched: 18. The CDR3 loop reads CSAAMGGGGGFGTDTQYF. As DNA, the CDR3 is TGCAGTGCTGCGATGGGGGGGGGAGGTGGATTCGGCACAGATACGCAGTATTTT.